The 32 T cell receptor beta chains given below trace back to one sample, sequenced in a study of graft-versus-host responses after intestinal transplantation. The repertoire was sequenced with immunoSEQ multiplex PCR; TCRdb's copy has only in-frame clones and lacks some. The top ten hold just over 1% of the sample, which has about 21,000 clones, approximately 60% seen once. The input for sequencing was alloreactive CD4+ T cells from a mixed lymphocyte reaction culture, taken before intestinal transplant. Subset denoted: CFSE-low proliferating T cells sorted from approximately 6-day pre-transplant mixed lymphocyte reaction (GvH or HvG direction). The source of these receptors is a human patient who received an intestinal transplant.

This clone was counted once. The rearrangement joins TRBV18 to TRBJ2-3, with TRBD2 matching over 8 bases. The CDR3 has 16 amino acids. The germline gives CDR1 KGHSH, CDR2 LQKENI. V shed 0 bases, J shed 3 bases, and the junction held 5 bases outside the gene matches. The CDR3 protein is CASSPPSGSGTDTQYF. CDR3 bases: TGTGCCAGCTCACCACCCAGCGGGAGTGGAACAGATACGCAGTATTTT.

The table lists this clone with a few counts. The chain carries TRBV7-2 and TRBJ2-7; 9 bases fit TRBD1. This CDR3 region has 15 residues. Trimming removed 5 bases from V and 3 bases from J; junction bases left unmatched: 8. Germline V gene data show CDR1 as SGHTA and CDR2 as FQGNSA. The CDR3 protein is CASSPGTGLSYEQYF. DNA for the CDR3: TGTGCCAGCAGCCCGGGGACAGGGTTAAGCTACGAGCAGTACTTC. Full variable domain (outside the CDR3, taken from reference TRBV7-2 and TRBJ2-7): GAGVSQSPSNKVTEKGKDVELRCDPISGHTALYWYRQSLGQGLEFLIYFQGNSAPDKSGLPSDRFSAERTGGSVSTLTIQRTQQEDSAVYLCASSPGTGLSYEQYFGPGTRLTVT.

This clone was seen a few times. The chain employs TRBV7-3 and TRBJ2-5; 10 bases align to TRBD2. V shed 4 bases and J 4 bases; nucleotides not matched to a gene: 9. CDR1 and CDR2 from the germline V gene are SGHTA and FQGTGA. The CDR3 spans 16 residues. Written as DNA, the CDR3 is TGTGCCAGCAGCTACCCTCCCTCTAGCGGGAGAGAGACCCAGTACTTC. As protein: CASSYPPSSGRETQYF.

V and J are TRBV18 and TRBJ1-1; D is unresolved. Between the trimmed V and J ends, which lost 6 bases and 7 bases, there was a span of 24 bases. This CDR3 contains 16 residues. CDR1 is KGHSH, CDR2 LQKENI, per germline. CDR3 loop: CASSPSPLIRALEAFF. In DNA form, the CDR3 reads TGTGCCAGCTCCCCATCCCCTCTGATTCGCGCTCTTGAAGCTTTCTTT.

This clone was counted a few times. The chain carries TRBV5-5 and TRBJ1-1, with D perhaps matching TRBD1 (6 bases). The CDR3 covers 16 residues. The ends were cut back, 0 bases at V and 5 bases at J, with 17 bases in the middle. The germline V gene encodes CDR1 SGHKS and CDR2 YYEKEE (reference sequence). In nucleotides, the CDR3 is TGTGCCAGCAGCTTGGAATCGGGGGCGGGGGGAACTGAAGCTTTCTTT. Translated: CASSLESGAGGTEAFF.

The chain couples TRBV5-1 to TRBJ2-3, with TRBD2 matching 11 bases. J was trimmed by 2 bases and V by 2 bases; bases with no gene match: 4. The CDR3 covers 16 residues. CDR1 and CDR2 from the germline V gene are SGHRS and YFSETQ. CDR3 region: CASSFLAGGATDTQYF. CDR3 nucleotide sequence: TGCGCCAGCAGCTTCTTAGCGGGAGGGGCCACAGATACGCAGTATTTT.

The V gene is TRBV28, the J gene TRBJ2-7; 11 bases fit TRBD1. Per the germline V gene, CDR1 is MDHEN and CDR2 is SYDVKM. With V trimmed by 6 bases and J by 6 bases, 4 bases remained unmatched. This CDR3 contains 13 residues. Here the CDR3 reads CASRRTGGGEQYF. CDR3 nucleotide sequence: TGTGCCAGCAGAAGGACAGGGGGCGGCGAGCAGTACTTC.

The chain uses TRBV5-1 and TRBJ2-2, with 12 nucleotides matching TRBD2. Per the germline V gene, CDR1 is SGHRS and CDR2 is YFSETQ. V trimming: 4 bases; J trimming: 5 bases; junction bases outside the gene matches: 12. The CDR3 length is 18 residues. The CDR3 DNA reads TGCGCCAGCAGCCCAAAATCTAGCGGGAGGGCCTTAACCGGGGAGCTGTTTTTT. As protein: CASSPKSSGRALTGELFF.

V is TRBV18 and J is TRBJ2-1, with 12 bases aligning to TRBD2. The CDR3 runs 18 residues. The germline V gene encodes CDR1 KGHSH and CDR2 LQKENI. V dropped 5 bases and J dropped 0; count of bases not matched to a gene: 8. CDR3: CASSSTSGSGASYNEQFF. The CDR3 region has the DNA TGTGCCAGCTCATCGACTAGCGGGAGTGGAGCCTCCTACAATGAGCAGTTCTTC.

There are a few counts of this clone. V gene TRBV5-6 combines with J gene TRBJ1-2, with D tentatively TRBD1 (6 bases). V lost 5 bases to trimming and J lost 1 base, with 12 bases between them. The CDR3 has 14 residues. CDR1 and CDR2 from the germline V gene are SGHDT and YYEEEE. CDR3 in amino acids: CASRFKGGNYGYTF. CDR3 nucleotide sequence: TGTGCCAGCAGATTTAAAGGGGGTAACTATGGCTACACCTTC.

V is TRBV5-1 and J is TRBJ1-5, with D perhaps TRBD1 (6 bases). The CDR3 runs to 14 residues. Per germline, CDR1 SGHRS and CDR2 YFSETQ. V lost 1 base and J 6 bases, leaving 11 bases between the germline ends. CDR3 DNA: TGCGCCAGCAGCTTGTTTGACAGGAGTCAGCCCCAGCATTTT. It translates to CASSLFDRSQPQHF.

This clone was seen a handful of times. The chain uses TRBV10-3 and TRBJ2-3; no clear D. Germline assignment: CDR1 ENHRY and CDR2 SYGVKD. V lost 4 bases to trimming and J lost 0 bases, with 2 bases between them. This CDR3 is 12 amino acids long. The CDR3, as DNA: TGTGCCATCAGTGCTAGCACAGATACGCAGTATTTT. This encodes CAISASTDTQYF.

This sequence joins TRBV10-1 and TRBJ1-1; D call uncertain. This CDR3 contains 14 residues. Germline CDR1 WNHNN, CDR2 SYGVQD (reference sequence). Between the trimmed V and J ends, which lost 4 bases and 8 bases, there was a span of 17 bases. Written as DNA, the CDR3 is TGCGCCAGCAGTGGGTCGGAGGCGCCCCCCGAAGCTTTCTTT. Encoded protein: CASSGSEAPPEAFF.

The chain employs TRBV5-4 and TRBJ1-4; the D gene is possibly TRBD1 (6 bases). Between the trimmed V and J ends, which lost 4 bases and 7 bases, there was a span of 17 bases. In germline, CDR1 is SGHNT, CDR2 YYREEE (reference sequence). This CDR3 contains 15 residues. CDR3 residues: CASSLKIGGLEKLFF. The CDR3 bases are TGTGCCAGCAGCCTGAAGATCGGGGGGCTTGAAAAACTGTTTTTT.

This clone is labeled as medium-sized. This sequence joins TRBV7-9 and TRBJ2-7; D may be TRBD2 (6 bases). In germline, CDR1 is SEHNR, CDR2 FQNEAQ (reference sequence). The CDR3 has 14 residues. Trimming shortened V by 5 bases and J by 2 bases, and 13 bases separated the two germline ends. This CDR3 is CASSTAGLTYEQYF. DNA for the CDR3: TGTGCCAGCAGCACAGCCGGACTAACCTACGAGCAGTACTTC.

Comments on this clone: Compared with germline, one end of the junction differs, possibly owing to a read error. In DNA, the CDR3 is TGTGCCGGCAGCTTAGGGGGACAGTCTTCTTGCTACGAGCAGTACTTC. It specifies CAGSLGGQSSCYEQYF. This chain links TRBV7-7 with TRBJ2-7; 7 positions agree with TRBD1. There are 16 residues in the CDR3. Germline-derived CDR1 and CDR2 are SSHAT and FNYEAQ (reference sequence).

DNA of the CDR3: TGTGCCAGCTCACCACAGGGGGGGGAAACGAACACTGAAGCTTTCTTT. This gives the protein CASSPQGGETNTEAFF. The chain employs TRBV18 and TRBJ1-1; perhaps TRBD1 as D (6 bases). The germline gives CDR1 KGHSH, CDR2 LQKENI. The CDR3 is 16 amino acids. V lost 1 base, J lost 1 base, and 13 bases lay in between. The entire variable domain, with the rest obtained from reference TRBV18 and TRBJ1-1, is as follows: NAGVMQNPRHLVRRRGQEARLRCSPMKGHSHVYWYRQLPEEGLKFMVYLQKENIIDESGMPKERFSAEFPKEGPSILRIQQVVRGDSAAYFCASSPQGGETNTEAFFGQGTRLTVV.

The chain links TRBV9 to TRBJ2-7, with D perhaps TRBD1 (6 bases). This CDR3 contains 16 residues. V lost 2 bases and J lost 6, with 21 bases in between. The germline V gene encodes CDR1 SGDLS and CDR2 YYNGEE. CDR3 sequence: CASSVYPGPRGAEQYF. DNA of the CDR3: TGTGCCAGCAGCGTTTATCCGGGACCCAGGGGCGCCGAGCAGTACTTC.

The chain joins TRBV11-2 to TRBJ2-7, with D unclear. CDR1 is SGHAT and CDR2 is FQNNGV in the germline V gene. V lost 1 base and J 0 bases, leaving 7 bases between the germline ends. This CDR3 has 14 amino acids. The CDR3 spells CASSLARRSYEQYF. The CDR3 bases are TGTGCCAGCAGCTTAGCCAGGCGCTCCTACGAGCAGTACTTC.

The sample holds a few counts of this clone. The chain has TRBV5-1 and TRBJ2-1; TRBD2 matches 13 bases. CDR1 SGHRS and CDR2 YFSETQ come from the germline V gene. With 3 bases clipped from V and 9 bases from J, the junction kept 6 bases outside the gene matches. This CDR3 comprises 15 residues. Here the CDR3 reads CASSSRTSGGTEQFF. The CDR3 DNA reads TGCGCCAGCAGCTCTAGGACTAGCGGGGGCACTGAGCAGTTCTTC.

The rearrangement uses TRBV15 and TRBJ2-1, with TRBD2 matching over 7 bases. The V gene end was trimmed by 1 base and the J gene end by 5 bases; junction bases not matched to a gene: 5. The CDR3 contains 15 residues. The germline gives CDR1 LNHNV, CDR2 YYDKDF (reference sequence). CDR3 DNA sequence: TGTGCCACCAGCAGAGTTCGGAGCGGGGACAATGAGCAGTTCTTC. Translated: CATSRVRSGDNEQFF.

The chain recombines TRBV29-1 with TRBJ2-2, with D unclear. The germline V and J ends were trimmed by 3 bases and 4 bases, with 6 bases remaining between them. The germline CDR1 and CDR2 sequences are SQVTM and ANQGSEA. CDR3 size: 12 residues. The CDR3 here is CSVESGTGELFF. The CDR3 DNA reads TGCAGCGTTGAGTCGGGCACCGGGGAGCTGTTTTTT.

The sample holds a few counts of this clone. The chain combines TRBV30 with TRBJ1-1; D possibly corresponds to TRBD1 (5 bases). CDR3 size: 13 residues. The V gene lost 2 bases and the J gene lost 0 bases, with 7 bases spanning the gap. Germline V gene sequence: CDR1 GTSNPN, CDR2 SVGIG (reference sequence). CDR3 sequence (DNA): TGTGCCTGGAGTCCGGGGGTGAACACTGAAGCTTTCTTT. This translates into CAWSPGVNTEAFF.

This chain connects TRBV10-1 to TRBJ2-1; no firm D call. The V end was cut by 3 bases, the J end by 9 bases, with 15 bases between. Per germline, CDR1 WNHNN and CDR2 SYGVQD (reference sequence). This CDR3 has 14 amino acids. The CDR3 DNA follows: TGCGCCAGCAGTGACGGCGGTCAAATCTTTGAGCAGTTCTTC. It encodes CASSDGGQIFEQFF.

The gene calls are TRBV29-1 and TRBJ1-1; D not certain. The CDR3 length is 15 residues. Germline lookup yields CDR1 SQVTM and CDR2 ANQGSEA. V was cut by 1 base and J by 3 bases, with 15 bases left in between. The CDR3 DNA reads TGCAGCGTTGAAGTATTGAGGAAGTCGGACACTGAAGCTTTCTTT. It specifies CSVEVLRKSDTEAFF.

The chain links TRBV9 to TRBJ2-5; 9 nucleotides match TRBD2. CDR3 length equals 16 residues. Germline values: CDR1 SGDLS, CDR2 YYNGEE. V dropped 3 bases and J dropped 2; count of bases not matched to a gene: 8. The CDR3 region is CASSAEPGLAQETQYF. For the CDR3, the DNA is TGTGCCAGCAGCGCAGAACCGGGACTAGCTCAAGAGACCCAGTACTTC.

V and J are TRBV19 and TRBJ2-1; 7 bases fit TRBD1. CDR1 is LNHDA, CDR2 SQIVND, per germline (reference sequence). This CDR3 region has 17 residues. Trimming took 8 bases from V and 7 from J; bases not matched to a gene: 20. The CDR3 reads CASGDQNRGSRGNEQFF. CDR3 sequence (DNA): TGTGCCAGTGGAGACCAAAACAGGGGATCTAGGGGAAATGAGCAGTTCTTC.

The chain couples TRBV5-8 to TRBJ2-1, with TRBD1 matching over 9 bases. Trimming cost V 4 bases and J 0 bases; bases outside gene matches: 8. The CDR3 is made up of 17 amino acids. Germline CDR1 and CDR2: SGHTS and YDEGEE. The CDR3 here is CASSAMTGGLSYNEQFF. CDR3 bases: TGTGCCAGCAGCGCGATGACAGGGGGACTCTCCTACAATGAGCAGTTCTTC.

The chain links TRBV7-8 to TRBJ2-1; 9 bases line up with TRBD2. Trimming at V came to 3 bases and at J to 7 bases, leaving 7 bases not matched to a gene. This CDR3 spans 15 amino acids. Germline loops: CDR1 SGHVS, CDR2 FQNEAQ. The DNA for the CDR3 is TGTGCCAGCAGCTTGTTTCTAGCGGGATTTAATGAGCAGTTCTTC. This codes for CASSLFLAGFNEQFF. Looking up the rest from reference TRBV7-8 and TRBJ2-1 gives the full variable domain: GAGVSQSPRYKVAKRGQDVALRCDPISGHVSLFWYQQALGQGPEFLTYFQNEAQLDKSGLPSDRFFAERPEGSVSTLKIQRTQQEDSAVYLCASSLFLAGFNEQFFGPGTRLTVL.

A few counts support this clone. The V gene is TRBV4-2, the J gene TRBJ1-1; TRBD1 might be the D (5 bases). CDR1 is LGHNA and CDR2 is YNFKEQ in the germline V gene. CDR3 length equals 14 residues. Trimming removed 3 bases from V and 5 bases from J, with 13 bases in between. The CDR3 here is CASSQYVRGTEAFF. CDR3 bases: TGTGCCAGCAGCCAGTATGTGCGGGGGACTGAAGCTTTCTTT.

In its sample, this clone was seen once. The rearrangement uses TRBV7-3 and TRBJ2-7, with 7 positions matching TRBD2. The CDR3 totals 13 residues. After removal of 5 bases from V and 6 bases from J, the junction contained 7 bases not matched to a gene. Germline V gene data show CDR1 as SGHTA and CDR2 as FQGTGA. In nucleotides, the CDR3 is TGTGCCAGCAGCCCTGGTTCGGGGGGCGAGCAGTACTTC. Protein product: CASSPGSGGEQYF.

This CDR3 reads CASSASGSNSNEQFF. In nucleotides, the CDR3 is TGTGCCAGCAGCGCAAGCGGGAGCAACAGCAATGAGCAGTTCTTC. V gene TRBV4-2 combines with J gene TRBJ2-1; 8 bases fit TRBD2. The CDR3 has 15 residues. CDR1 is LGHNA and CDR2 is YNFKEQ in the germline V gene. V lost 5 bases and J lost 6; bases outside the gene matches: 9.